This paragraph reports one T cell receptor beta chain. Its cognate antigen is unknown. This specimen comes from a study of cytomegalovirus exposure and HLA in healthy donors. There are 16 residues in the CDR3. Trimming took 1 base from V and 0 from J, leaving 11 bases between them. From germline, CDR1 is SGHKS and CDR2 YYEKEE (reference sequence). Study results and caveats: Using the classifier, cytomegalovirus status was reportedly diagnosed with high specificity and sensitivity.

An approximately 130-subject validation cohort, separate from the approximately 670-subject first cohort, supplied the donors. Profiling relied on immunoSEQ multiplex PCR, and the TCRdb table lists in-frame clones only, not all of them. The repertoire holds hundreds of thousands of clones, with roughly 80% as singletons. The sample consisted of PBMCs. The V and J genes are TRBV5-5 and TRBJ1-5, with D uncertain. The TCR was taken from a young woman in good health and CMV-seronegative. Written as DNA, the CDR3 is TGTGCCAGCAGCTTGCAACCTACTCATAGCAATCAGCCCCAGCATTTT. Amino acid sequence: CASSLQPTHSNQPQHF.